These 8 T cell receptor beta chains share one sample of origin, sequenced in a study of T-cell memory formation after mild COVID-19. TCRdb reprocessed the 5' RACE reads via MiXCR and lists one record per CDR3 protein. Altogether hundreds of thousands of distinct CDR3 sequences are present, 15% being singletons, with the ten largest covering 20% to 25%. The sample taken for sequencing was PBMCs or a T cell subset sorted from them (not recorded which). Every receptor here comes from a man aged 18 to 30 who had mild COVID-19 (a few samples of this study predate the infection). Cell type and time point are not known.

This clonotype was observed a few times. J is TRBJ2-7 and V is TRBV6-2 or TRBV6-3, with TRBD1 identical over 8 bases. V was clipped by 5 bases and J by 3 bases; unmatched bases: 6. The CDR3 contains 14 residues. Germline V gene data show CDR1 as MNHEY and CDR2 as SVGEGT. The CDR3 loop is CASSLRTGFYEQYV. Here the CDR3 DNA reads TGTGCCAGCAGTCTGCGGACAGGGTTCTACGAGCAGTACGTC.

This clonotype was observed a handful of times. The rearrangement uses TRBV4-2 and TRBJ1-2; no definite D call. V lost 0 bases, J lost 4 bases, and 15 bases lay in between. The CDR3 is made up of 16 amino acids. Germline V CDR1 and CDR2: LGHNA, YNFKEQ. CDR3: CASSQDQERTFYGYTF. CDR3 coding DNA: TGTGCCAGCAGCCAAGATCAGGAGCGCACTTTCTATGGCTACACCTTC.

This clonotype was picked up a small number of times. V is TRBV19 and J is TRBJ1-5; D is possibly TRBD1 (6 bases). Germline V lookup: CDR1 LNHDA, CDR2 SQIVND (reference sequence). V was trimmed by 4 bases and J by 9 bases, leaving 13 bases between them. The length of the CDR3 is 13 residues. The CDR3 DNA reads TGTGCCAGTAGTACGGGGACATTCATGCCCCAGCATTTT. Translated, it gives CASSTGTFMPQHF.

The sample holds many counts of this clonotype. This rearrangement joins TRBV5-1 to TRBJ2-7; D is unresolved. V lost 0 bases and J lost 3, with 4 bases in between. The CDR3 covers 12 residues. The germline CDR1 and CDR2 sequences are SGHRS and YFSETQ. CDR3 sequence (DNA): TGCGCCAGCAGCTTGGGGTACTACGAGCAGTACTTC. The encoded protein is CASSLGYYEQYF.

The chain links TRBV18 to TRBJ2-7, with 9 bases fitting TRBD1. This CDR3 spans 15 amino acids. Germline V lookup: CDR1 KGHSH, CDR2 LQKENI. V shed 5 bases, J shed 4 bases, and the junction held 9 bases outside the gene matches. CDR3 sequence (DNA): TGTGCCAGCTCAGACCCGGGACAGGGCAAGTACGAGCAGTACTTC. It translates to CASSDPGQGKYEQYF.

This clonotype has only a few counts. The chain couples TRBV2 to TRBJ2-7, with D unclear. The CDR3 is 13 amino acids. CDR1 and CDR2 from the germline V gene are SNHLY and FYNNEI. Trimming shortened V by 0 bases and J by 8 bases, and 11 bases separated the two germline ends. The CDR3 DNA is TGTGCCAGCAGTGAAGCAGGGAAGTTTCAGCAGTACTTC. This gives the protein CASSEAGKFQQYF.

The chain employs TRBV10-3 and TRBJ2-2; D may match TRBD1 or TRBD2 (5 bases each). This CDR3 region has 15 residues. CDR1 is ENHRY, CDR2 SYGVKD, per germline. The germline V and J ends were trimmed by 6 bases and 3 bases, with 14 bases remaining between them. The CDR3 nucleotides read TGTGCCATCAGGCCCGGGACGGAAGACACCGGGGAGCTGTTTTTT. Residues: CAIRPGTEDTGELFF.

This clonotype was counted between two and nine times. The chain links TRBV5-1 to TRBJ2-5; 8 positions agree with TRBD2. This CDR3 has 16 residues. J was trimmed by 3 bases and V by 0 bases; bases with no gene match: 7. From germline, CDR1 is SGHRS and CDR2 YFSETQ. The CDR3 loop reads CASSLALAGIKETQYF. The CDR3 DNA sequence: TGCGCCAGCAGCTTGGCCCTAGCGGGTATCAAAGAGACCCAGTACTTC.